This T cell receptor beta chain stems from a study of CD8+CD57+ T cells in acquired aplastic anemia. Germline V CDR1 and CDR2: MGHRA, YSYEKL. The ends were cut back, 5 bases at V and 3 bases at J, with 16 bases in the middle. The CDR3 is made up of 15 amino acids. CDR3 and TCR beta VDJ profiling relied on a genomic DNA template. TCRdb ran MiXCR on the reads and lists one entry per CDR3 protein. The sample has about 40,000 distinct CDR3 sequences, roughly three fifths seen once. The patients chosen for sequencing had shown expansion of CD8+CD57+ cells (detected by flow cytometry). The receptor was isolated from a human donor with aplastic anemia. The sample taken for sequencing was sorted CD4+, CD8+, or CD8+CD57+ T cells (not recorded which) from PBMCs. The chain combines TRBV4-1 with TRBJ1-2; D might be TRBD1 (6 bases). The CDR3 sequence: CASSGSRGQHYGYTF. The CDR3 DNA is TGCGCCAGCAGCGGGAGCCGAGGACAGCACTATGGCTACACCTTC.